Detailed here is one T cell receptor (beta chain). Its antigen is still unknown. No per-base quality is available; no much larger clone lies one base away. The sample comes from a study of PD-1 blockade in mismatch repair-deficient tumors (dated by TCRdb to 2016 to 2017). Concerning the study at large: Between late 2013 and September 2016, the trial enrolled around 86 consecutive patients with about a dozen mismatch repair-deficient cancer types, every one of whom had been previously treated and was progressing. Tumor-associated T cell clones in the peripheral blood of patients responding to PD-1 blockade were tracked using deep sequencing of TCR CDR3 regions. Points the paper makes about the study in general: Tumor-resident clones, often undetectable in blood before treatment, expanded rapidly after pembrolizumab and then contracted, generally before radiologic responses.

Libraries were prepared through the immunoSEQ multiplex PCR assay. What TCRdb holds here is the immuneACCESS table cut down to in-frame rearrangements. Part of the clones is not present; checked against another copy, under half of the missing clones reflect an unresolved V gene, and the others are unexplained. A total of around 62,000 clones appear in this sample, 78% of them only once. The top ten clonotypes cover approximately 5% of the sample. For every enrolled patient, mismatch repair deficiency was confirmed by either polymerase chain reaction or immunohistochemistry. TCR sequencing was performed for a few patients who responded to pembrolizumab therapy. The phase II trial prospectively evaluated PD-1 blockade with pembrolizumab in advanced mismatch repair-deficient cancers, independent of tissue of origin. Peripheral blood T cell samples were gathered serially, both before PD-1 blockade started and at multiple time points afterward. Blood sampling time points were reported as weeks after the first dose of pembrolizumab.

Inclusive of the bounding cysteine and phenylalanine, the CDR3 is 13 residues long. Only CDR3 DNA remains: 39 bases, in frame from the first base. CDR1 SQVTM and CDR2 ANQGSEA are derived from the germline V gene. Trimming at the junction amounts to 4 bases on V and 8 bases on J, and the germline ends lie 15 bases apart. The sample in question was peripheral blood, obtained 2 weeks after starting pembrolizumab. This receptor chain uses TRBV29-1 and TRBJ2-4, and perhaps TRBD2 as D gene, on 6 matching bases. This receptor was obtained from an adult with mismatch repair-deficient cancer. CDR3 protein: CSVGVEGIDIQYF. The base sequence is TGCAGCGTTGGGGTGGAGGGCATTGACATTCAGTACTTC.